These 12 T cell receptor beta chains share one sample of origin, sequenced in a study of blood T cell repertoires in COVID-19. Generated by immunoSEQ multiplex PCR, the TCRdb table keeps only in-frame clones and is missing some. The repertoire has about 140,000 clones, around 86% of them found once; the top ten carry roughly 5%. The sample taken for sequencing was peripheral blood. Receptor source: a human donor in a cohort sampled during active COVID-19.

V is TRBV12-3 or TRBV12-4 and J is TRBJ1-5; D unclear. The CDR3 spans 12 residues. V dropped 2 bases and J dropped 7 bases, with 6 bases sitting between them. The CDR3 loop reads CASSLTGQPQHF. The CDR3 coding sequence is TGTGCCAGCAGTTTAACGGGACAGCCCCAGCATTTT.

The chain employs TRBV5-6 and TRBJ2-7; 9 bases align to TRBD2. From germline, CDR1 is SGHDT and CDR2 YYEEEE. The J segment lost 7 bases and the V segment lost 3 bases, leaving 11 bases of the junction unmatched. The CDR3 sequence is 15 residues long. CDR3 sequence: CASSSRGGGALEQYF. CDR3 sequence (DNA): TGTGCCAGCAGCTCACGAGGCGGGGGGGCCTTAGAGCAGTACTTC. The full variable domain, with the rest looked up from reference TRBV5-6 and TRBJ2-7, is DAGVTQSPTHLIKTRGQQVTLRCSPKSGHDTVSWYQQALGQGPQFIFQYYEEEERQRGNFPDRFSGHQFPNYSSELNVNALLLGDSALYLCASSSRGGGALEQYFGPGTRLTVT.

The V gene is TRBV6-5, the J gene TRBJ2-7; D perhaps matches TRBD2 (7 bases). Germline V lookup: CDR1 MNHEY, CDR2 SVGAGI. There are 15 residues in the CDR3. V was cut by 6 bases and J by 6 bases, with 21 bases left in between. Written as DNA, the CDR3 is TGTGCCAGCAGCCCCGCTGAGGGGGGGCGTCTCGAGCAGTACTTC. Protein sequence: CASSPAEGGRLEQYF.

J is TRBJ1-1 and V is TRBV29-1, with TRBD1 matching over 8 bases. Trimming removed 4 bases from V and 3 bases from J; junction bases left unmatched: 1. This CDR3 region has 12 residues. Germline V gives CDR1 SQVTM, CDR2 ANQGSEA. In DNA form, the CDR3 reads TGCAGCGTTGGACAGGGGTACACTGAAGCTTTCTTT. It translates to CSVGQGYTEAFF.

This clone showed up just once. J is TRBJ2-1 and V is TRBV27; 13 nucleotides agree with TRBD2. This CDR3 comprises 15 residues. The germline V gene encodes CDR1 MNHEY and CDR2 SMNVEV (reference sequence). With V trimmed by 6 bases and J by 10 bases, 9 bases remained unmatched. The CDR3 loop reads CASRAGTSGKGEQFF. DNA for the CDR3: TGTGCCAGCAGGGCCGGGACTAGCGGGAAGGGAGAGCAGTTCTTC.

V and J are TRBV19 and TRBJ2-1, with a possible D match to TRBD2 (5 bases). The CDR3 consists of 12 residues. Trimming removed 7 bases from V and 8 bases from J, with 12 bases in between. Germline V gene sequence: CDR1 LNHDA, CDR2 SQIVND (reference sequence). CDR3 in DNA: TGTGCCAGTAATCGGGGTTTGGATGAGCAGTTCTTC. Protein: CASNRGLDEQFF.

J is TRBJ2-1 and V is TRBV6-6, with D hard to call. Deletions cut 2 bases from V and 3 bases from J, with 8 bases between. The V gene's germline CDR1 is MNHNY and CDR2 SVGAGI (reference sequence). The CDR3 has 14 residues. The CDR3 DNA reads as TGTGCCAGCAGTTACCAGGAAGGCTACAATGAGCAGTTCTTC. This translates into CASSYQEGYNEQFF.

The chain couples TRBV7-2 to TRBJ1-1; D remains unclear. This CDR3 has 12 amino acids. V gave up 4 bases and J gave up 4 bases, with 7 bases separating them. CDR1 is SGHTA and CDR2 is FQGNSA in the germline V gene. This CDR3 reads CASSSRSTEAFF. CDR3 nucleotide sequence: TGTGCCAGCAGCTCCCGGAGCACTGAAGCTTTCTTT.

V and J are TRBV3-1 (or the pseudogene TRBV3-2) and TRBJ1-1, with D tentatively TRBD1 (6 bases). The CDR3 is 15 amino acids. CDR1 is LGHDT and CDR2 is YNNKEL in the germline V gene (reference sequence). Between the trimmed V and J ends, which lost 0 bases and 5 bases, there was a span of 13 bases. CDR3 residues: CASSQDKGVRTEAFF. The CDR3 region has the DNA TGTGCCAGCAGCCAAGATAAGGGGGTGAGGACTGAAGCTTTCTTT.

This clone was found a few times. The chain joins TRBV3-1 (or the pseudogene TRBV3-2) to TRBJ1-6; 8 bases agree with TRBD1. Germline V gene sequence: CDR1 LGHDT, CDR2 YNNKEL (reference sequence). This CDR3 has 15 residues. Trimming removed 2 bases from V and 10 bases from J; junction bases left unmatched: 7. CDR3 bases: TGTGCCAGCAGCCAACAGACAGGGGTTGAATCACCCCTCCACTTT. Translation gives CASSQQTGVESPLHF.

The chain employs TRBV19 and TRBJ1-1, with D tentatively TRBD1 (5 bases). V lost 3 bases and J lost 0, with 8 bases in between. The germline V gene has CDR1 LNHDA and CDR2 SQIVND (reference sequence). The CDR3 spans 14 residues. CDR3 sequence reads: CASSIGGMNTEAFF. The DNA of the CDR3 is TGTGCCAGTAGTATCGGGGGGATGAACACTGAAGCTTTCTTT. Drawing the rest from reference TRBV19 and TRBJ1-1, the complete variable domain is DGGITQSPKYLFRKEGQNVTLSCEQNLNHDAMYWYRQDPGQGLRLIYYSQIVNDFQKGDIAEGYSVSREKKESFPLTVTSAQKNPTAFYLCASSIGGMNTEAFFGQGTRLTVV.

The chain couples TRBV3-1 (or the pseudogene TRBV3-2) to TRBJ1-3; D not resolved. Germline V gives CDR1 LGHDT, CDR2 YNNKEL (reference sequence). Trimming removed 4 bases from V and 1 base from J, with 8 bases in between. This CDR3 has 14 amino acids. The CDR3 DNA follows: TGTGCCAGCAGCCTGTCAACTTCTGGAAACACCATATATTTT. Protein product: CASSLSTSGNTIYF.